This TCR beta chain stems from a study of T cell repertoires in cytomegalovirus infection. At the level of the study: Signatures in public TCR beta sequences pointed to both CMV infection and matching HLA type.

This CDR3 has 15 residues. Per the germline V gene, CDR1 is LNHDA and CDR2 is SQIVND (reference sequence). The J segment lost 3 bases and the V segment lost 8 bases, leaving 8 bases of the junction unmatched. In this sample, this clonotype turned up a few times. TCRdb itself ran the reads through MiXCR, one entry per CDR3 protein. The sample lists around 170,000 distinct CDR3 sequences, approximately 15% occurring once. This TCR came from a human donor in good health (CMV status not recorded). Some clones in this sample may be carry-over from other donors' samples. The J gene is TRBJ1-5, the V gene TRBV19; the match to TRBD1 covers 9 bases. The specimen was PBMCs. CDR3 sequence (DNA): TGTGCCAGTTCTGCCGGACAGGGGAACAATCAGCCCCAGCATTTT. Its protein product is CASSAGQGNNQPQHF.